These T cell receptor beta chains were read from a single sample in a study of blood T cells in healthy people across ages. TCRdb re-derived calls from the 5' RACE reads in MiXCR, one entry per CDR3 protein. Here the sample spans around 1,700,000 distinct CDR3 sequences, under 30% being singletons. Sequenced input: blood. The receptors derive from a woman aged 25-40 years in good health. The CDR3 runs from the conserved cysteine through the conserved F or W. D genes are given only for firm matches. Some rows mark clone size as missing; the rest say once, few, many or name a class of expanded clone.

V gene,clone size,D gene,J gene,CDR3 DNA,CDR3 protein
TRBV7-8,.,TRBD2,TRBJ2-2,TGTGCCAGCAGCTTAGTGACTAGCGGGACGAACACCGGGGAGCTGTTTTTT,CASSLVTSGTNTGELFF
TRBV15,.,TRBD1,TRBJ2-5,TGTGCCACCAGCAGAGGTCCTAGGGGGCCCGAGACCCAGTACTTC,CATSRGPRGPETQYF
TRBV18,few,.,TRBJ2-6,TGTGCCAGCTCACTCACCCAGGGGACTGGGGCCAACGTCCTGACTTTC,CASSLTQGTGANVLTF
TRBV6-6,few,.,TRBJ1-4,TGTGCCAGCACCAAACAGGGTGCAAATGAAAAACTGTTTTTT,CASTKQGANEKLFF
TRBV12-3/TRBV12-4,many,.,TRBJ2-1,TGTGCCAGCGCCCTTTCCCTTGAGCAGTTCTTC,CASALSLEQFF
TRBV29-1,.,.,TRBJ2-7,TGCAGCGTTGAATATCTCAGGAGGGGGAAAAGGGTCGAGCAGTACTTC,CSVEYLRRGKRVEQYF
TRBV7-2,many,TRBD2,TRBJ2-5,TGTGCCAGCAGCTTAATGCGGGAGGCGGGCGGAGAGACCCAGTACTTC,CASSLMREAGGETQYF
TRBV20-1,.,.,TRBJ1-2,TGCAGTGCTAGAGATCTTCAGGGTGGCTACACCTTC,CSARDLQGGYTF
TRBV4-2,.,.,TRBJ2-2,TGTGCCAGCAGCCACACGGGACGGACCTACACCGGGGAGCTGTTTTTT,CASSHTGRTYTGELFF
TRBV7-9,few,TRBD1,TRBJ2-7,TGTGCCAGCAGCTTAGGGGGTTGGGACAGGGACTTCGAGCAGTACTTC,CASSLGGWDRDFEQYF
TRBV5-5,.,.,TRBJ2-3,TGTGTCAGCAGCTTGGGGATCACAGATACGCAGTATTTT,CVSSLGITDTQYF
TRBV12-5,few,TRBD1,TRBJ1-5,TGTGCTAGTGGTTTGGGACAGGGTGGTCAGCCCCAGCATTTT,CASGLGQGGQPQHF
TRBV6-2/TRBV6-3,.,.,TRBJ1-5,TGTGCCAGCAGTTACGGGGGAATGGGCAATCAGCCCCAGCATTTT,CASSYGGMGNQPQHF
TRBV4-1,.,.,TRBJ1-1,TGCGCCAGCAGCCAAGATAGAAGGGGGATCGGCGCTGAAGCTTTCTTT,CASSQDRRGIGAEAFF
TRBV7-2,few,TRBD2,TRBJ2-1,TGTGCCTGCTCTAGGCTAGCGGGCTACAATGAGCAGTTCTTC,CACSRLAGYNEQFF
TRBV12-3/TRBV12-4,few,TRBD1,TRBJ2-1,TGTGCCAGCAGATTAACACCGACAGGGAGCTCCTACAATGAGCAGTTCTTC,CASRLTPTGSSYNEQFF
TRBV7-6,.,TRBD1,TRBJ2-7,TGTGCCAGCAGTTCCAACAGGGGGAGCTCCTACGAGCAGTACTTC,CASSSNRGSSYEQYF
TRBV15,.,TRBD2,TRBJ2-1,TGTGCCACCCAGGACCTTCCAACTAGCGGGACCAACAATGAGCAGTTCTTC,CATQDLPTSGTNNEQFF
TRBV19,few,.,TRBJ1-5,TGTGCCAGTAGCGACAAGAGGGAGCCCCAGCATTTT,CASSDKREPQHF
TRBV20-1,few,.,TRBJ2-5,TGCAGTGCACCGAGAATTATTGGGGAGACCCAGTACTTC,CSAPRIIGETQYF
TRBV20-1,.,TRBD2,TRBJ2-3,TGCAGTGCTAGAGATTTCGCGGGAGTGGGCACAGATACGCAGTATTTT,CSARDFAGVGTDTQYF
TRBV7-2,.,.,TRBJ1-2,TGTGCCAGCAGCCAGGTTCGGGGCTACACCTTC,CASSQVRGYTF
TRBV14,.,.,TRBJ2-3,TGTGCCAGCAGCCATGTAGGCCCTCAAGATACGCAGTATTTT,CASSHVGPQDTQYF
TRBV20-1,.,TRBD2,TRBJ2-3,TGCAGTGCTGGTGATTGGCGGGAGGGGACAGATACGCAGTATTTT,CSAGDWREGTDTQYF
TRBV7-6,.,TRBD2,TRBJ2-3,TGTGCCAGCAGCAAAAGACTAGCGGGGTTAACAGATACGCAGTATTTT,CASSKRLAGLTDTQYF
TRBV29-1,few,TRBD2,TRBJ2-1,TGCAGCGTTTACCTAGCGGCCTACAATGAGCAGTTCTTC,CSVYLAAYNEQFF